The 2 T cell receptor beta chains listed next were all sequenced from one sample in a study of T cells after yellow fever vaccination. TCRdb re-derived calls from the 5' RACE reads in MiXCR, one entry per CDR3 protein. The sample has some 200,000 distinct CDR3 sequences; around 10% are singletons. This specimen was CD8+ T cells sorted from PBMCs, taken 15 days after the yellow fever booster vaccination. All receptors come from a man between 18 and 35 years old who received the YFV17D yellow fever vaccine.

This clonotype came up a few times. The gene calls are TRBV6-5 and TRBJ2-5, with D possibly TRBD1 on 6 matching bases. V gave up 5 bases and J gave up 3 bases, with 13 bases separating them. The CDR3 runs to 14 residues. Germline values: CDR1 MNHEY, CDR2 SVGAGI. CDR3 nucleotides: TGTGCCAGCAGTGATACAGGGATGGAAGAGACCCAGTACTTC. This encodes CASSDTGMEETQYF.

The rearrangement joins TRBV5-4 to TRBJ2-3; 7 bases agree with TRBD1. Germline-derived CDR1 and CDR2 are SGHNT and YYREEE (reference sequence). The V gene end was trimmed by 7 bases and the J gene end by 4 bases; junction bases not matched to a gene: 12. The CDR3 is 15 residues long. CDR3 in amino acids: CASSDRGQHPDTQYF. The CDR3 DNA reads TGTGCCAGCTCCGACCGGGGACAGCATCCAGATACGCAGTATTTT.